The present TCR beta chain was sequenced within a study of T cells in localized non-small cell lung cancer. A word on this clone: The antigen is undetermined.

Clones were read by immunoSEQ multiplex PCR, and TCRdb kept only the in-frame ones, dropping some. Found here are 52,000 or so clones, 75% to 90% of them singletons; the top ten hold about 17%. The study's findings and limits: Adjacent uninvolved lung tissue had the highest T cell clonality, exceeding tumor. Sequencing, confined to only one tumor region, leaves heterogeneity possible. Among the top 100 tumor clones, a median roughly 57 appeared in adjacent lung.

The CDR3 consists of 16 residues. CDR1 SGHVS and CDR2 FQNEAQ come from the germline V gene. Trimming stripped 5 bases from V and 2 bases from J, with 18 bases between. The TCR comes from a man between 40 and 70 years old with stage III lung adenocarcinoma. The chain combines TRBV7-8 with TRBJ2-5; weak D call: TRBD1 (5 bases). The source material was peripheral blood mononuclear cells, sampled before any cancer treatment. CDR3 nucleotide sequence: TGTGCCAGCAGCCAAGAAAGGGGAACTTGGCAAGAGACCCAGTACTTC. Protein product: CASSQERGTWQETQYF.